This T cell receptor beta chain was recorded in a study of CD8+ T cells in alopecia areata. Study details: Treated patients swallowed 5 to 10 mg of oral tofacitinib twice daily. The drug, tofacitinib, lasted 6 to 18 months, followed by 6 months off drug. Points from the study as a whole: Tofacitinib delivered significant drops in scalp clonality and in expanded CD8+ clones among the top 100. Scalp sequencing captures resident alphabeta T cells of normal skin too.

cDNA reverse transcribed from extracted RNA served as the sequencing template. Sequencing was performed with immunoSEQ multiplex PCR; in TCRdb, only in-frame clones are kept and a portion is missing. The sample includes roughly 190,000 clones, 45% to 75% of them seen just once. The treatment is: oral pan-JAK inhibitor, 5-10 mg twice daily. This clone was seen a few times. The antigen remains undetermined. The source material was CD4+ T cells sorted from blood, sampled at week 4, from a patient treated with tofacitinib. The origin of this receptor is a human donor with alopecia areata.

CDR3 sequence reads: CAISESGEVVEQFF. The CDR3 DNA reads as TGTGCCATCAGTGAGTCAGGGGAGGTGGTTGAGCAGTTCTTC. The chain combines TRBV10-3 with TRBJ2-1, with a weak D call TRBD2 (6 bases). The length of the CDR3 is 14 residues. V lost 0 bases and J 9 bases, leaving 12 bases between the germline ends. Germline CDR1 and CDR2: ENHRY and SYGVKD.